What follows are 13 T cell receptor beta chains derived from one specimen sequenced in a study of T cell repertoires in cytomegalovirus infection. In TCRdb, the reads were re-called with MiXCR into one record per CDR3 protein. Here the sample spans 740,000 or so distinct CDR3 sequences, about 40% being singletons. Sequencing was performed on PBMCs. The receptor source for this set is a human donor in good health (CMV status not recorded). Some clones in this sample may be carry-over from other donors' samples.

The DNA for the CDR3 is TGCAGTGCTAGAGATGAAAGGGGCGGACGAAGTTGGCAGCCCCAGCATTTT. Protein product: CSARDERGGRSWQPQHF. The V call is TRBV20-1, the J call TRBJ1-5, with a possible D match to TRBD1 (5 bases). V was trimmed by 0 bases and J by 7 bases, leaving 22 bases between them. Germline CDR1 reads DFQATT; CDR2 reads SNEGSKA (reference sequence). The CDR3 loop spans 17 amino acids.

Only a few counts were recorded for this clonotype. CDR3 in DNA: TGTGCCAGCAGTTTGGCCCTAGCGGGAGGGACGGGCACCCAAGAGACCCAGTACTTC. Its translation is CASSLALAGGTGTQETQYF. The V and J genes are TRBV12-3 or TRBV12-4 and TRBJ2-5, with 12 bases fitting TRBD2. Germline trimming cut 3 bases from V and 1 base from J; bases unmatched to any gene: 12. CDR3 length: 19 amino acids.

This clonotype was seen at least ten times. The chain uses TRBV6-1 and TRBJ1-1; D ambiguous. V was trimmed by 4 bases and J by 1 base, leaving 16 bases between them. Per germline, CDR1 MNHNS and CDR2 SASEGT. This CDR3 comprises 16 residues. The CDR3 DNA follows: TGTGCCAGCAGTGCTACAGCCCCACCTACGAACACTGAAGCTTTCTTT. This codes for CASSATAPPTNTEAFF.

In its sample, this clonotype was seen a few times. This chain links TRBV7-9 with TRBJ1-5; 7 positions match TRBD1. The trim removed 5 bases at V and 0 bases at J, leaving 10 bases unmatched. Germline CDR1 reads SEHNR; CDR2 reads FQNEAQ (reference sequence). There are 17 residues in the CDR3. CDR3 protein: CASSLGTARDSNQPQHF. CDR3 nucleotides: TGTGCCAGCAGCCTGGGGACAGCGCGAGATAGCAATCAGCCCCAGCATTTT.

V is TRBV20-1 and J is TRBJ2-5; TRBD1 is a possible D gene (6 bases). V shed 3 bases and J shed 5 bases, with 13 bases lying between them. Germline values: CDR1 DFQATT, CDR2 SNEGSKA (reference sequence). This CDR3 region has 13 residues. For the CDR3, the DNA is TGCAGTGCTAGTTCCCCTCAGGGGGAGACCCAGTACTTC. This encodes CSASSPQGETQYF.

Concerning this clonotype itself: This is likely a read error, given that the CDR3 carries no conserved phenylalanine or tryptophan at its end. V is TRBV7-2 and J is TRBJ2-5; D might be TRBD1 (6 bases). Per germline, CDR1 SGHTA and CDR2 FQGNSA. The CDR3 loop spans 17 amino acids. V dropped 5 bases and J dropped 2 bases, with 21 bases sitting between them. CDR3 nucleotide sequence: TGTGCCAGCAGCCTAGAGGGATCAGGGGCGCTTCAAGAGACCCAGTACTCC. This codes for CASSLEGSGALQETQYS.

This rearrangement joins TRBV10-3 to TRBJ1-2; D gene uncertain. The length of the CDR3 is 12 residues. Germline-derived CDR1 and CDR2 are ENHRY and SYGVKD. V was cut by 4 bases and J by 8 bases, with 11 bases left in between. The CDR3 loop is CAISGKGGGYTF. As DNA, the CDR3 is TGTGCCATCAGTGGCAAAGGAGGGGGCTACACCTTC.

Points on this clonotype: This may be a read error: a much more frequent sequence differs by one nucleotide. The CDR3 sequence: CASNRGQGLDTKYF. The CDR3 region has the DNA TGTGCCAGCAACCGGGGACAGGGGTTAGATACGAAGTATTTT. V usage is TRBV7-2 and J usage is TRBJ2-3; TRBD1 aligns across 10 bases. Per germline, CDR1 SGHTA and CDR2 FQGNSA. CDR3 length: 14 amino acids.

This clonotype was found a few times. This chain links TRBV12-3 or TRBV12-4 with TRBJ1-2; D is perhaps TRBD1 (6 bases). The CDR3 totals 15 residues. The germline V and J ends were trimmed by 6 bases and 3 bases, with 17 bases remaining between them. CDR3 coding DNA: TGTGCCAGCAGCCAAAGGGCAGGGGCGGACTATGGCTACACCTTC. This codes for CASSQRAGADYGYTF.

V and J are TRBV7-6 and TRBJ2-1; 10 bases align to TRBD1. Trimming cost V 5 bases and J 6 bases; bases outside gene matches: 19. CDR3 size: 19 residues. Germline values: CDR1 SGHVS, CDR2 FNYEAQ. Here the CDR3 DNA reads TGTGCCAGCAGCATATATTACCTTCCGGGACAGGGGAGTTTCAATGAGCAGTTCTTC. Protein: CASSIYYLPGQGSFNEQFF.

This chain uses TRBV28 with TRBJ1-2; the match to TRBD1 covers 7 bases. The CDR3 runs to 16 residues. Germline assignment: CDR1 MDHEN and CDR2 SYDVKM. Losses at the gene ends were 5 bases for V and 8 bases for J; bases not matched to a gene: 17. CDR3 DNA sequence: TGTGCCAGCAGTACTTACTGGCAAGCCGGGACAGTCGGCTACACCTTC. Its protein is CASSTYWQAGTVGYTF.

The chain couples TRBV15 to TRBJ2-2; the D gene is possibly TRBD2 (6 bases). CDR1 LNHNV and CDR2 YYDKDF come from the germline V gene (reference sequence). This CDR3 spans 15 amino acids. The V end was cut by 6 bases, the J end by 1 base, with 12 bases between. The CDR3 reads CATSPRGLNTGELFF. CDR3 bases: TGTGCCACCAGTCCGCGGGGCCTGAACACCGGGGAGCTGTTTTTT.

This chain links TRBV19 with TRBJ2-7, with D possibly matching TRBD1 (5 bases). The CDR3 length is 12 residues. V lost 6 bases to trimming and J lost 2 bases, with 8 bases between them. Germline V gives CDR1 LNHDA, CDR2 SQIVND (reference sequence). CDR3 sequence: CASRGEAYEQYF. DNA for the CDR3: TGTGCCAGTAGAGGGGAAGCCTACGAGCAGTACTTC.